A selection of T cell receptor beta chains follows, all from one sample in a study of regulatory T cells in long-lasting Graves disease. TCRdb reanalysed the multiplex PCR reads using MiXCR and keeps one entry per CDR3 protein. The table lists 550,000 to 600,000 distinct CDR3 sequences, 15% to 20% of them singletons. This sample was also put to use in a study of T cells in Graves' hyperthyroidism and ophthalmopathy.

This specimen consisted of peripheral blood mononuclear cells (PBMCs), obtained at new diagnosis, from a patient treated with antithyroid drugs. Source of these receptors: a man aged 18 to 30 with Graves disease. CDR3s include the opening cysteine and the closing phenylalanine or tryptophan. Each record gives: V gene, D gene, J gene, clone size, CDR3 DNA, CDR3 protein. D genes are given only for firm matches. Size is stated for part of the rows, as once, few or many counts, or as a class when the clone is expanded.

V: TRBV5-1
D: .
J: TRBJ2-2
size: .
DNA: TGCGCCAGCAGCCCTGGCGTCGATACCGGGGAGCTGTTTTTT
CDR3: CASSPGVDTGELFF

V: TRBV20-1
D: TRBD2
J: TRBJ2-1
size: few
DNA: TGCAGTGCCACTAGCGAGAGCTCCTACAATGAGCAGTTCTTC
CDR3: CSATSESSYNEQFF

V: TRBV2
D: .
J: TRBJ1-1
size: many
DNA: TGTGCCAGCAGGGAAACCATACAGGGAAATAATGAAGCTTTCTTT
CDR3: CASRETIQGNNEAFF

V: TRBV20-1
D: TRBD1
J: TRBJ1-4
size: .
DNA: TGCAGTGCTCCCGGACAGGGGGCGGCCGCAACTAATGAAAAACTGTTTTTT
CDR3: CSAPGQGAAATNEKLFF

V: TRBV2
D: .
J: TRBJ1-2
size: many
DNA: TGTGCCAGCACTCCGGGGGGGATTGACTATGGCTACACCTTC
CDR3: CASTPGGIDYGYTF

V: TRBV20-1
D: .
J: TRBJ2-1
size: few
DNA: TGCAGTGCTGGGTTCGAGGGAGACGGGAACGAGCAGTTCTTC
CDR3: CSAGFEGDGNEQFF

V: TRBV4-1
D: TRBD1
J: TRBJ1-5
size: few
DNA: TGCGCCAGCTCAAAGCATGGGACAGGTACCAATCAGCCCCAGCATTTT
CDR3: CASSKHGTGTNQPQHF

V: TRBV7-3
D: TRBD1
J: TRBJ1-5
size: .
DNA: TGTGCCAGCAGCTCGGGACAGGGGCAACTTAATCAGCCCCAGCATTTT
CDR3: CASSSGQGQLNQPQHF

V: TRBV28
D: .
J: TRBJ2-1
size: many
DNA: TGTGCCAGCAGTTCGTATTTGGGGGTCTCCTACAATGAGCAGTTCTTC
CDR3: CASSSYLGVSYNEQFF

V: TRBV10-3
D: TRBD2
J: TRBJ2-1
size: few
DNA: TGTGCCATCAGCCGGGGAGGGACTAGCGGGAGTGCGAATGAGCAGTTCTTC
CDR3: CAISRGGTSGSANEQFF

V: TRBV12-3/TRBV12-4
D: TRBD1
J: TRBJ1-2
size: many
DNA: TGTGCCACCGACCGGGACAGGGGCCTTGGCGACTATGGCTACACCTTC
CDR3: CATDRDRGLGDYGYTF

V: TRBV28
D: .
J: TRBJ1-4
size: many
DNA: TGTGCCAGCAGGGTCTATGAAAAACTGTTTTTT
CDR3: CASRVYEKLFF

V: TRBV7-2
D: TRBD1
J: TRBJ2-3
size: many
DNA: TGTGCCAGCAGCTTATTACGGTTATCCCCAGGGGGAGATACGCAGTATTTT
CDR3: CASSLLRLSPGGDTQYF

V: TRBV25-1
D: .
J: TRBJ2-1
size: many
DNA: TGTGCCAGCAGTGGAAAGACAGGCACCTACAATGAGCAGTTCTTC
CDR3: CASSGKTGTYNEQFF

V: TRBV18
D: .
J: TRBJ1-1
size: many
DNA: TGTGCCAGCTCACCGGGTACGGGGGTAAACACTGAAGCTTTCTTT
CDR3: CASSPGTGVNTEAFF

V: TRBV7-6
D: .
J: TRBJ2-5
size: .
DNA: TGTGCCAGCGGGCCCTGGCAAGAGACCCAGTACTTC
CDR3: CASGPWQETQYF

V: TRBV20-1
D: .
J: TRBJ2-7
size: .
DNA: TGCAGTGCTAGTCCCCTCAGACAGCTGATCTACGAGCAGTACTTC
CDR3: CSASPLRQLIYEQYF

V: TRBV29-1
D: .
J: TRBJ1-1
size: many
DNA: TGCAGCGTTATCAGGGTAGGAGCTGAAGCTTTCTTT
CDR3: CSVIRVGAEAFF

V: TRBV7-9
D: TRBD2
J: TRBJ2-7
size: .
DNA: TGTGCCAGCAGCTATGTGGCGGTTGGACTAGCGGGACTCGAGCAGTACTTC
CDR3: CASSYVAVGLAGLEQYF

V: TRBV5-4
D: .
J: TRBJ2-7
size: many
DNA: TGTGCCAGCAGCTTACAGGACTACGAGCAGTACTTC
CDR3: CASSLQDYEQYF

V: TRBV6-1
D: TRBD1
J: TRBJ2-7
size: .
DNA: TGTGCCAGCAGTATCAAGGGGGCGCGGGCCTACGAGCAGTACTTC
CDR3: CASSIKGARAYEQYF

V: TRBV27
D: .
J: TRBJ1-1
size: many
DNA: TGTGCCAGCAAAGAGACAGGTTCAGCTGAAGCTTTCTTT
CDR3: CASKETGSAEAFF

V: TRBV18
D: .
J: TRBJ1-1
size: .
DNA: TGTGCCAGCTCACACAGGGCTAGATACATGAACACTGAAGCTTTCTTT
CDR3: CASSHRARYMNTEAFF

V: TRBV19
D: .
J: TRBJ2-1
size: .
DNA: TGTGCCAGTATCTGGGGTGATGAGCAGTTCTTC
CDR3: CASIWGDEQFF

V: TRBV6-1
D: .
J: TRBJ2-1
size: many
DNA: TGTGCCAGCAGTGATGTTGGGTTTGGTGAGCAGTTCTTC
CDR3: CASSDVGFGEQFF

V: TRBV4-1
D: TRBD2
J: TRBJ2-1
size: few
DNA: TGCGCCAGCAGCCCAACGCGGGAGATAGTCAATGAGCAGTTCTTC
CDR3: CASSPTREIVNEQFF

V: TRBV19
D: TRBD2
J: TRBJ2-1
size: few
DNA: TGTGCCAGTAGCCCGCTGGACCCCGGGACTAGGACCTACAATGAGCAGTTCTTC
CDR3: CASSPLDPGTRTYNEQFF

V: TRBV3-1
D: .
J: TRBJ1-4
size: many
DNA: TGTGCCAGCAGCCAACAATCAGGAGTTAATGAAAAACTGTTTTTT
CDR3: CASSQQSGVNEKLFF

V: TRBV7-2
D: .
J: TRBJ2-3
size: many
DNA: TGTGCCAGCAGCTTAACAACAGGGATATTCGCAGATACGCAGTATTTT
CDR3: CASSLTTGIFADTQYF

V: TRBV27
D: TRBD1
J: TRBJ2-7
size: many
DNA: TGTGCCAGCAGTTACGGACAGGGGTCGGGGGAGCAGTACTTC
CDR3: CASSYGQGSGEQYF

V: TRBV30
D: .
J: TRBJ2-5
size: many
DNA: TGTGCCTGGATGCTGGAGCAAGAGACCCAGTACTTC
CDR3: CAWMLEQETQYF

V: TRBV20-1
D: TRBD1
J: TRBJ1-6
size: .
DNA: TGCAGTGCTAGATCCGACCAGGGGGCGAATTCACCCCTCCACTTT
CDR3: CSARSDQGANSPLHF

V: TRBV9
D: TRBD2
J: TRBJ2-1
size: few
DNA: TGTGCCAGCAGCGCTAGCGGGACGCAGTTCTTC
CDR3: CASSASGTQFF

V: TRBV29-1
D: .
J: TRBJ2-3
size: few
DNA: TGCAGCGTTGGGGCAACAGCGAATTCAGATACGCAGTATTTT
CDR3: CSVGATANSDTQYF

V: TRBV12-3/TRBV12-4
D: TRBD2
J: TRBJ2-1
size: many
DNA: TGTGCCAGCAGTTTAGGGGCGGGAGGAGGCAATGAGCAGTTCTTC
CDR3: CASSLGAGGGNEQFF

V: TRBV7-8
D: .
J: TRBJ2-5
size: .
DNA: TGTGCCAGCAGCTTCGACAGACAAGAGACCCAGTACTTC
CDR3: CASSFDRQETQYF

V: TRBV7-2
D: TRBD1
J: TRBJ1-1
size: many
DNA: TGTGCCAGCAGCGTATCCCCCCGGACAGGGAACACTGAAGCTTTCTTT
CDR3: CASSVSPRTGNTEAFF

V: TRBV2
D: TRBD2
J: TRBJ2-3
size: many
DNA: TGTGCCAGCGGGGGGGTTCTTATGGATACGCAGTATTTT
CDR3: CASGGVLMDTQYF

V: TRBV11-2
D: TRBD2
J: TRBJ2-3
size: .
DNA: TGTGCCAGCAGCTCCCGGATGGGGGGGAGCACAGATACGCAGTATTTT
CDR3: CASSSRMGGSTDTQYF

V: TRBV12-3/TRBV12-4
D: TRBD2
J: TRBJ2-1
size: few
DNA: TGTGCCAGCAGTCCGGGACTAGCGGGAATCAAGTCCTACAATGAGCAGTTCTTC
CDR3: CASSPGLAGIKSYNEQFF

V: TRBV5-1
D: .
J: TRBJ1-5
size: few
DNA: TGCGCCAGCAGCTTGTCCGGCCAGGGAAATCAGCCCCAGCATTTT
CDR3: CASSLSGQGNQPQHF

V: TRBV12-3/TRBV12-4
D: .
J: TRBJ2-3
size: many
DNA: TGTGCCAGCAGTCCACCCCCGGGGACCGCTAGCACAGATACGCAGTATTTT
CDR3: CASSPPPGTASTDTQYF

V: TRBV7-9
D: .
J: TRBJ1-4
size: few
DNA: TGTGCCAGCAGCCTTGGCGGCGGGTTTGATGAAAAACTGTTTTTT
CDR3: CASSLGGGFDEKLFF

V: TRBV7-8
D: TRBD1
J: TRBJ1-6
size: many
DNA: TGTGCCAGCAGCTTACGGACAGGGAGCTCCTATAATTCACCCCTCCACTTT
CDR3: CASSLRTGSSYNSPLHF

V: TRBV25-1
D: TRBD2
J: TRBJ2-7
size: few
DNA: TGTGCCAGCATTCAAACTGGGACTAGCGTAATGGAGCAGTACTTC
CDR3: CASIQTGTSVMEQYF

V: TRBV25-1
D: .
J: TRBJ1-1
size: few
DNA: TGTGCCAGCAGTGACAAGGGGGGAGGCACTGAAGCTTTCTTT
CDR3: CASSDKGGGTEAFF

V: TRBV5-1
D: .
J: TRBJ2-7
size: few
DNA: TGCGCCAGCACGCCCCAGGGCGGCTTCTACGAGCAGTACTTC
CDR3: CASTPQGGFYEQYF

V: TRBV11-2
D: TRBD2
J: TRBJ2-1
size: many
DNA: TGTGCCAGCAGCTTAGGTGGGAGGGCCGGAAATGAGCAGTTCTTC
CDR3: CASSLGGRAGNEQFF

V: TRBV20-1
D: .
J: TRBJ2-5
size: many
DNA: TGCAGTGCTAGAGATTCCCCTGAAGAGACCCAGTACTTC
CDR3: CSARDSPEETQYF

V: TRBV5-8
D: .
J: TRBJ2-4
size: .
DNA: TGTGCCAGCAGCTTACCCCCAGGGGCCGGTACGGAATTC
CDR3: CASSLPPGAGTEF

V: TRBV7-3
D: .
J: TRBJ2-3
size: once
DNA: TGCGCCAGCAGCCCAATTGGGCAGGGGCCTGTGAGCACAGATACGCAGTATTTT
CDR3: CASSPIGQGPVSTDTQYF

V: TRBV28
D: TRBD1
J: TRBJ1-1
size: few
DNA: TGTGCCAGCAGCCCCGGGACAGGGGGCCGGAGCACTGAAGCTTTCTTT
CDR3: CASSPGTGGRSTEAFF

V: TRBV28
D: TRBD2
J: TRBJ2-7
size: many
DNA: TGTGCCAGCAGTACACCGATAGCGGGGGCGACCTACGAGCAGTACTTC
CDR3: CASSTPIAGATYEQYF

V: TRBV6-2/TRBV6-3
D: .
J: TRBJ2-2
size: .
DNA: TGTGCCAGCAGTTACAAGGGCACCGGGGAGCTGTTTTTT
CDR3: CASSYKGTGELFF

V: TRBV7-9
D: .
J: TRBJ2-5
size: few
DNA: TGTGCCAGCAGCTTAGATTATGAAGAGACCCAGTACTTC
CDR3: CASSLDYEETQYF

V: TRBV20-1
D: .
J: TRBJ1-1
size: many
DNA: TGCAGTGCTAGAGATCCCGGGAAGGAGGACTCTGAAGCTTTCTTT
CDR3: CSARDPGKEDSEAFF

V: TRBV29-1
D: .
J: TRBJ2-7
size: .
DNA: TGCAGCGTTGATGGCAGGGACTACGAGCAGTACTTC
CDR3: CSVDGRDYEQYF